The 5 T cell receptor beta chains presented below share a single source sample, sequenced in a study of CD8+CD57+ T cells in acquired aplastic anemia. Selection for sequencing was limited to patients who had shown CD8+CD57+ cell expansion by flow cytometry. Profiling that covered TCR beta VDJ and CDR3 relied on genomic DNA as its template. Each CDR3 protein is one row after TCRdb ran MiXCR on the reads. The sample contains a few hundred thousand distinct CDR3 sequences, about three fifths of which appear only once. Sequencing used sorted CD4+, CD8+, or CD8+CD57+ T cells (not recorded which) from PBMCs. The source of these receptors is a human donor with aplastic anemia.

This clonotype has just a few counts. This chain connects TRBV7-2 to TRBJ2-7; D ambiguous. The V gene's germline CDR1 is SGHTA and CDR2 FQGNSA. The CDR3 has 11 residues. V dropped 1 base and J dropped 7 bases, with 5 bases sitting between them. The CDR3: CASSLGQEQYF. In DNA, the CDR3 is TGTGCCAGCAGCTTAGGTCAGGAGCAGTACTTC.

Many counts were recorded for this clonotype. The chain combines TRBV11-2 with TRBJ2-7; D is ambiguous. Trimming took 0 bases from V and 0 from J, leaving 6 bases between them. Germline V gives CDR1 SGHAT, CDR2 FQNNGV. This CDR3 spans 14 amino acids. The CDR3 loop reads CASSLDSVSYEQYF. DNA of the CDR3: TGTGCCAGCAGCTTAGACAGCGTCTCCTACGAGCAGTACTTC.

This clonotype occurred many times. This may arise from a read error, as a much more abundant clone is one base away. V usage is TRBV20-1 and J usage is TRBJ2-7; D possibly uses TRBD1 or TRBD2 (5 bases each). The germline CDR1 and CDR2 sequences are DFQATT and SNEGSKA (reference sequence). V was trimmed by 7 bases and J by 12 bases, leaving 22 bases between them. This CDR3 is 12 amino acids long. CDR3 in amino acids: CSGVGTAPGRYF. CDR3 nucleotide sequence: TGCAGTGGGGTCGGGACGGCCCCCGGGCGGTACTTC.

This chain links TRBV19 with TRBJ2-1; D unresolved. V was shortened by 5 bases and J by 8 bases, with 22 bases between the two germline ends. Germline V gene data show CDR1 as LNHDA and CDR2 as SQIVND (reference sequence). The CDR3 is 16 residues long. The DNA for the CDR3 is TGTGCCAGTAGTTCCCTCCGGCTAATGGTCCAGGATGAGCAGTTCTTC. Encoded protein: CASSSLRLMVQDEQFF.

The rearrangement joins TRBV29-1 to TRBJ2-3; D tentatively fits TRBD1 or TRBD2 (6 bases each). V lost 5 bases to trimming and J lost 5 bases, with 14 bases between them. CDR3 length equals 13 residues. Germline V lookup: CDR1 SQVTM, CDR2 ANQGSEA. CDR3 region: CSVHGGRGDTQYF. The CDR3 region has the DNA TGCAGCGTTCACGGGGGCCGAGGAGATACGCAGTATTTT.